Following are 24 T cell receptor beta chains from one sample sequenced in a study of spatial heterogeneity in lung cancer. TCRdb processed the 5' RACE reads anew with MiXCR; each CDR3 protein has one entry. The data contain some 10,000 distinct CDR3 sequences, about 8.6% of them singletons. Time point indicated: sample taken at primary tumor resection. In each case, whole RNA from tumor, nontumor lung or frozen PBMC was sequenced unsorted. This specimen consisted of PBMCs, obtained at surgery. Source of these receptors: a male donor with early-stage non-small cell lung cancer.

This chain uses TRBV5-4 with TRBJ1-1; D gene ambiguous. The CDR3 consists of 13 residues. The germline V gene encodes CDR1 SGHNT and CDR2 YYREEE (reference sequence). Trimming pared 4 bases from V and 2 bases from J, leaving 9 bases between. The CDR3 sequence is CASSIGSNTEAFF. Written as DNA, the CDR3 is TGTGCCAGCAGCATTGGGAGCAACACTGAAGCTTTCTTT.

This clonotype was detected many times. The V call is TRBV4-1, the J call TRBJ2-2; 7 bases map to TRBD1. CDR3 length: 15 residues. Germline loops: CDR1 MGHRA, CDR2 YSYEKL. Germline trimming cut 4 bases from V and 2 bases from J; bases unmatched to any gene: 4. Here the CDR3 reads CASSRGQSNTGELFF. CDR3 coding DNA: TGCGCCAGCAGCCGGGGACAGTCAAACACCGGGGAGCTGTTTTTT.

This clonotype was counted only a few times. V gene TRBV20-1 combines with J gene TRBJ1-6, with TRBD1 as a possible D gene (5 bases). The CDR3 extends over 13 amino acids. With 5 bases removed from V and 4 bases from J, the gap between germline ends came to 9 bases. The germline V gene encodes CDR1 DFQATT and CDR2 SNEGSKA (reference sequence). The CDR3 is CSAGGRYNSPLHF. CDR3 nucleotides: TGCAGTGCTGGGGGACGGTATAATTCACCCCTCCACTTT.

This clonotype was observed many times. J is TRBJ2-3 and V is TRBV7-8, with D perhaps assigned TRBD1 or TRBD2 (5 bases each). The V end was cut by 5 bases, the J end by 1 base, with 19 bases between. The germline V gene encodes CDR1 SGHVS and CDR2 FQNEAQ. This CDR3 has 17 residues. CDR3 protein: CASSRGSWGMGTDTQYF. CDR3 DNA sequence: TGTGCCAGCAGCCGGGGTAGCTGGGGGATGGGCACAGATACGCAGTATTTT.

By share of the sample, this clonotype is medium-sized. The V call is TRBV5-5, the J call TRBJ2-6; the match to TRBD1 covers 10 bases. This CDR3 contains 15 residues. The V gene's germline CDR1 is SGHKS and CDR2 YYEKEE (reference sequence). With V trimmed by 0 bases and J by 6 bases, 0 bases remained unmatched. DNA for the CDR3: TGTGCCAGCAGCTTGGGACAGGGGGCGGCCAACGTCCTGACTTTC. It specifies CASSLGQGAANVLTF.

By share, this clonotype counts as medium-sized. This CDR3 is CASSRGQDRVKETQYF. The DNA for the CDR3 is TGTGCCAGCTCCCGGGGGCAGGACAGGGTGAAAGAGACCCAGTACTTC. V usage is TRBV28 and J usage is TRBJ2-5, with 8 nucleotides matching TRBD1. The CDR3 runs 16 residues. The J segment lost 3 bases and the V segment lost 8 bases, leaving 14 bases of the junction unmatched. Germline V gene data show CDR1 as MDHEN and CDR2 as SYDVKM. The variable domain in full, with the rest retrieved from reference TRBV28 and TRBJ2-5, is DVKVTQSSRYLVKRTGEKVFLECVQDMDHENMFWYRQDPGLGLRLIYFSYDVKMKEKGDIPEGYSVSREKKERFSLILESASTNQTSMYLCASSRGQDRVKETQYFGPGTRLLVL.

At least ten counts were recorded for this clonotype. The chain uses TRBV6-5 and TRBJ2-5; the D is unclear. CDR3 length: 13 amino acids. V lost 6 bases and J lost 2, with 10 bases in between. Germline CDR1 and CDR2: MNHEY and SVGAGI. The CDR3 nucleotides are TGTGCCAGCAGGACCCCGCCGCAAGAGACCCAGTACTTC. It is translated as CASRTPPQETQYF.

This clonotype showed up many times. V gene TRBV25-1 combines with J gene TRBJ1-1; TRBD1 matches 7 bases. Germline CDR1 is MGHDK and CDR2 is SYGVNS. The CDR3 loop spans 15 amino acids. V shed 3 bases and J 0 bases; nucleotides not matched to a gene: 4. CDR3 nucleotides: TGTGCCAGCAGTGAGGGGGACAGAATGAACACTGAAGCTTTCTTT. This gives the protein CASSEGDRMNTEAFF. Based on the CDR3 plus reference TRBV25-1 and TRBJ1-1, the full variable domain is EADIYQTPRYLVIGTGKKITLECSQTMGHDKMYWYQQDPGMELHLIHYSYGVNSTEKGDLSSESTVSRIRTEHFPLTLESARPSHTSQYLCASSEGDRMNTEAFFGQGTRLTVV.

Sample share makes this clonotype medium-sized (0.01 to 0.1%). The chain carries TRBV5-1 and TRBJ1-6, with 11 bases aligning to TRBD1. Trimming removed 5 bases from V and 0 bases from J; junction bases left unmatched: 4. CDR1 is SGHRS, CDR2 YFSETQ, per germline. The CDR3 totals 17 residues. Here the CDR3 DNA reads TGCGCCAGCAGGACCGGGACAGGGGGCTCCTATAATTCACCCCTCCACTTT. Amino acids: CASRTGTGGSYNSPLHF.

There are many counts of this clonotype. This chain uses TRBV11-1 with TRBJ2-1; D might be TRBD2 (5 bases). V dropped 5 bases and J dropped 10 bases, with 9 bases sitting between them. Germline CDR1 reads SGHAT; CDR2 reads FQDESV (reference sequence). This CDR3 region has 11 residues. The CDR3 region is CASSPSGEQFF. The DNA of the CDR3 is TGTGCCAGCAGCCCCTCGGGGGAGCAGTTCTTC.

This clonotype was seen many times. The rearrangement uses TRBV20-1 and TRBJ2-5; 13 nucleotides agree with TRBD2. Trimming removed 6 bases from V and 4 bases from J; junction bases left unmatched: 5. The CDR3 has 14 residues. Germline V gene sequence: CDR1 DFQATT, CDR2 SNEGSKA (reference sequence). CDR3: CSASGTSGVETQYF. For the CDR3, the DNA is TGCAGTGCATCCGGGACTAGCGGGGTAGAGACCCAGTACTTC.

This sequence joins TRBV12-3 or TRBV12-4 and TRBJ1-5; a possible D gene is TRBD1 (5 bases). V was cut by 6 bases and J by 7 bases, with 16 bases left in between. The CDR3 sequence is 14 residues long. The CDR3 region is CASSPGRMEQPQHF. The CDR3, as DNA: TGTGCCAGCAGCCCGGGGCGTATGGAGCAGCCCCAGCATTTT.

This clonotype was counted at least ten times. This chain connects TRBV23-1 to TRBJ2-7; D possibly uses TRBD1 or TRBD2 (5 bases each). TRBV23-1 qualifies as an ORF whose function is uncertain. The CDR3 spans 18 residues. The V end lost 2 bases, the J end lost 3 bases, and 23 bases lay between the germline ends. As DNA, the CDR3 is TGCGCCAGCAGTCAACCGCCAATAAAGGGACCGTTAGACTACGAGCAGTACTTC. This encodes CASSQPPIKGPLDYEQYF.

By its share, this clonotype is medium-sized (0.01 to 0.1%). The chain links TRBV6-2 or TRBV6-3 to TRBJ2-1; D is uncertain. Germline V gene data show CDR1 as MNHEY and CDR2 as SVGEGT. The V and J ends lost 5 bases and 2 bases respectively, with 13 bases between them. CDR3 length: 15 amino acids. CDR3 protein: CASSTGQSTYNEQFF. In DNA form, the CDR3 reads TGTGCCAGCAGTACTGGGCAGTCCACCTACAATGAGCAGTTCTTC.

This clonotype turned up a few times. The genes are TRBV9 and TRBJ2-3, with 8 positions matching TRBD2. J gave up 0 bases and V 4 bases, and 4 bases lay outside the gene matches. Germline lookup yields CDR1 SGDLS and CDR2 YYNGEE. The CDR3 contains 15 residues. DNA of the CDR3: TGTGCCAGCAGCTCAGCGGGGGACAGCACAGATACGCAGTATTTT. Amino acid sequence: CASSSAGDSTDTQYF. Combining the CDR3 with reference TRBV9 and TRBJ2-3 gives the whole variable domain DSGVTQTPKHLITATGQRVTLRCSPRSGDLSVYWYQQSLDQGLQFLIQYYNGEERAKGNILERFSAQQFPDLHSELNLSSLELGDSALYFCASSSAGDSTDTQYFGPGTRLTVL.

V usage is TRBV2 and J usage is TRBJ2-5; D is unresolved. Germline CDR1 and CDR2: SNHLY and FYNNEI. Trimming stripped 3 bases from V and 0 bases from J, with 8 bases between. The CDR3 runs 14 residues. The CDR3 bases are TGTGCCAGCAGTGAGCTAAGTCACCAAGAGACCCAGTACTTC. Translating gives CASSELSHQETQYF.

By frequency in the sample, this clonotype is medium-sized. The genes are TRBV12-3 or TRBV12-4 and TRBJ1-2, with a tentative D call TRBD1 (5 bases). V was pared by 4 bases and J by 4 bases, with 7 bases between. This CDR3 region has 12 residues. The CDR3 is CASSWGGYGYTF. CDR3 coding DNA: TGTGCCAGCAGTTGGGGGGGCTATGGCTACACCTTC.

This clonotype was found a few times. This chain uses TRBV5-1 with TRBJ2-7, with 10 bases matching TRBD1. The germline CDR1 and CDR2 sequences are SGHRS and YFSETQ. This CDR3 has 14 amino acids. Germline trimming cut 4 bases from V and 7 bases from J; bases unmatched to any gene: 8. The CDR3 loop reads CASSPRTGGSEQYF. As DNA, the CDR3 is TGCGCCAGCAGCCCGCGGACAGGGGGGAGTGAGCAGTACTTC.

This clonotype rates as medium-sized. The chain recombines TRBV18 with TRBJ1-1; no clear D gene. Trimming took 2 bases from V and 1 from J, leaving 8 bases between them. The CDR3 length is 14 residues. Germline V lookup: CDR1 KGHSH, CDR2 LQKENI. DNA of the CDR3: TGTGCCAGCTCACCAGTATCACGGAACACTGAAGCTTTCTTT. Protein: CASSPVSRNTEAFF.

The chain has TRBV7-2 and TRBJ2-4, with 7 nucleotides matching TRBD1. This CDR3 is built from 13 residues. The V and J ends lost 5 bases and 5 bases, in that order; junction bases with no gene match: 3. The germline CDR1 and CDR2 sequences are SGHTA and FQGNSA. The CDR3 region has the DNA TGTGCCAGCAGCCGGGACAGCCAAAACATTCAGTACTTC. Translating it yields CASSRDSQNIQYF.

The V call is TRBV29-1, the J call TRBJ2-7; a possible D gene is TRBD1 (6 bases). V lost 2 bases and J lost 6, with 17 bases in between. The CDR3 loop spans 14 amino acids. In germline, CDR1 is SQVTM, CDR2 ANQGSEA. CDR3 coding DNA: TGCAGCGTTGAACCGGGACACGGGCAGCCCGAGCAGTACTTC. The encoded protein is CSVEPGHGQPEQYF.

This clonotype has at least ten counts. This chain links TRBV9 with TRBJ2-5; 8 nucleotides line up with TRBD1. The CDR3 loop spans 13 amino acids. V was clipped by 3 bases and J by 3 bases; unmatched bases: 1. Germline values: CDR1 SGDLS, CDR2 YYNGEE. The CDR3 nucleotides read TGTGCCAGCAGCGAGACAGGGGAAGAGACCCAGTACTTC. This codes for CASSETGEETQYF.

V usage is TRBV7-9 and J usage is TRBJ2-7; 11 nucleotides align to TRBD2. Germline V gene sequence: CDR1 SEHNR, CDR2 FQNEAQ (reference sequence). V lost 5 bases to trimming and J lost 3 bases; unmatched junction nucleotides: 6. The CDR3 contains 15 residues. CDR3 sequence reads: CASSARGTSGYEQYF. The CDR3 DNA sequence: TGTGCCAGCAGCGCACGCGGGACTAGCGGCTACGAGCAGTACTTC. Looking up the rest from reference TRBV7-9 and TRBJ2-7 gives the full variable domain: DTGVSQNPRHKITKRGQNVTFRCDPISEHNRLYWYRQTLGQGPEFLTYFQNEAQLEKSRLLSDRFSAERPKGSFSTLEIQRTEQGDSAMYLCASSARGTSGYEQYFGPGTRLTVT.

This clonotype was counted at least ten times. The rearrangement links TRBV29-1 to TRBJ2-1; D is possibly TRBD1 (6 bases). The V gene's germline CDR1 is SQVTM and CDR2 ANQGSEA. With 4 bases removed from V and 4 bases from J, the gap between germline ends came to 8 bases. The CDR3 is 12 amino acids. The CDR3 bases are TGCAGCGTTGTTCAGGGGTACAATGAGCAGTTCTTC. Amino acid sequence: CSVVQGYNEQFF.